These T cell receptor beta chains were read from a single sample in a study of blood T cell repertoires in COVID-19. This table comes from immunoSEQ multiplex PCR, and its TCRdb copy is limited to in-frame clones, with some not included. The sample includes 300,000 to 350,000 clones, approximately 89% of them seen just once. The sample comprised peripheral blood. All receptors come from a woman aged 55-69 years with COVID-19, enrolled during active disease. The CDR3 runs from the conserved cysteine through the conserved F or W. A D gene is named only where the DNA matches it firmly. Part of the rows lack a size; the others show once, few, many or a class for expanded clones.

clone_size	v_call	d_call	j_call	cdr3_aa	cdr3_nt
NA	TRBV5-1	NA	TRBJ2-5	CASSLRGYQFQETQYF	TGCGCCAGCAGCTTACGGGGGTACCAGTTTCAAGAGACCCAGTACTTC
NA	TRBV5-1	NA	TRBJ2-2	CASSFAQGTNTGELFF	TGCGCCAGCAGCTTCGCCCAGGGGACAAACACCGGGGAGCTGTTTTTT
NA	TRBV6-5	TRBD1	TRBJ2-2	CASSSRGRGTGELFF	TGTGCCAGCAGTTCCAGGGGGCGCGGAACCGGGGAGCTGTTTTTT
NA	TRBV7-9	TRBD1	TRBJ1-5	CASSLDAGGNQPQHF	TGTGCCAGCAGCTTAGATGCAGGGGGAAATCAGCCCCAGCATTTT
once	TRBV5-4	TRBD1	TRBJ1-2	CASSLWTGGTGYTF	TGTGCCAGCAGCTTATGGACAGGGGGGACTGGCTACACCTTC
NA	TRBV18	TRBD1	TRBJ1-3	CASSQKDRLAGNTIYF	TGTGCCAGCTCCCAGAAGGACAGGCTAGCTGGAAACACCATATATTTT
NA	TRBV27	TRBD1	TRBJ1-2	CASSPRTGIQYGYTF	TGTGCCAGCAGTCCCCGGACAGGGATCCAGTATGGCTACACCTTC
NA	TRBV30	NA	TRBJ2-1	CAWSVRLGEQFF	TGTGCCTGGAGTGTACGTCTCGGTGAGCAGTTCTTC
once	TRBV5-4	TRBD1	TRBJ1-2	CASSWTGGENGYTF	TGTGCCAGCAGCTGGACAGGGGGCGAAAATGGCTACACCTTC
NA	TRBV5-6	NA	TRBJ1-6	CASSLEVGAPLHF	TGTGCCAGCAGCTTGGAAGTGGGCGCACCCCTCCACTTT
NA	TRBV19	NA	TRBJ2-1	CASSTISGNSYNEQFF	TGTGCCAGTAGTACGATTAGCGGAAATTCCTACAATGAGCAGTTCTTC
NA	TRBV6-5	TRBD1	TRBJ2-2	CASRPDRGVTGELFF	TGTGCCAGCAGACCGGACAGGGGCGTCACCGGGGAGCTGTTTTTT
NA	TRBV9	NA	TRBJ1-1	CASSVGLMNTEAFF	TGTGCCAGCAGCGTGGGCCTCATGAACACTGAAGCTTTCTTT
NA	TRBV5-1	TRBD2	TRBJ2-5	CASTIGGSGGRETQYF	TGCGCCAGCACCATTGGTGGTAGCGGGGGGCGAGAGACCCAGTACTTC
few	TRBV18	TRBD1	TRBJ1-4	CASSKRPAGTGGASTNEKLFF	TGTGCCAGCTCTAAGAGACCGGCCGGGACAGGGGGCGCGAGCACTAATGAAAAACTGTTTTTT
once	TRBV7-8	TRBD1	TRBJ1-4	CASSSHRGKAEKLFF	TGTGCCAGCAGCTCCCACAGGGGGAAAGCTGAAAAACTGTTTTTT
NA	TRBV5-1	NA	TRBJ2-7	CASSLQRGSYEQYF	TGCGCCAGCAGCTTGCAAAGGGGTTCCTACGAGCAGTACTTC
NA	TRBV5-4	NA	TRBJ1-2	CASSFPPYYGYTF	TGTGCCAGCAGCTTTCCCCCGTACTATGGCTACACCTTC
NA	TRBV5-4	NA	TRBJ1-4	CASSAGMELASEKLFF	TGTGCCAGCAGCGCCGGGATGGAGTTAGCGAGTGAAAAACTGTTTTTT
NA	TRBV3-1/TRBV3-2	TRBD2	TRBJ2-3	CASSQPGLAGGSTDTQYF	TGTGCCAGCAGCCAACCGGGACTAGCGGGGGGTAGCACAGATACGCAGTATTTT
NA	TRBV6-1	NA	TRBJ1-2	CASSEQGLQGYTF	TGTGCCAGCAGTGAGCAGGGGTTGCAGGGCTACACCTTC
NA	TRBV19	TRBD1	TRBJ2-1	CASSPWTGPYNEQFF	TGTGCCAGTAGTCCGTGGACAGGCCCCTACAATGAGCAGTTCTTC
NA	TRBV7-9	NA	TRBJ2-3	CASSPVVGSTQYF	TGTGCCAGCAGCCCAGTTGTGGGGAGTACGCAGTATTTT
NA	TRBV5-1	TRBD1	TRBJ2-2	CASSLPRTGGTGELFF	TGCGCCAGCAGCCTCCCAAGGACAGGGGGCACCGGGGAGCTGTTTTTT
NA	TRBV7-2	NA	TRBJ2-7	CASSFVPGAPYEQYF	TGTGCCAGCAGCTTCGTTCCAGGGGCCCCCTACGAGCAGTACTTC
NA	TRBV9	NA	TRBJ1-1	CASSVEGGSAFF	TGTGCCAGCAGCGTAGAGGGGGGGTCGGCTTTCTTT
NA	TRBV12-3/TRBV12-4	TRBD1	TRBJ1-2	CASTQGQNYGYTF	TGTGCCAGCACCCAGGGACAGAACTATGGCTACACCTTC
few	TRBV5-8	TRBD2	TRBJ2-3	CASSEQLAGAADTQYF	TGTGCCAGCAGCGAACAACTAGCGGGGGCAGCAGATACGCAGTATTTT
NA	TRBV28	NA	TRBJ2-3	CASSTPQGPDTQYF	TGTGCCAGCAGTACCCCACAGGGTCCAGATACGCAGTATTTT
NA	TRBV19	TRBD1	TRBJ2-1	CASRDRGPYNEQFF	TGTGCCAGTAGAGACAGGGGGCCCTACAATGAGCAGTTCTTC
NA	TRBV7-9	NA	TRBJ1-2	CASSFSDGYTF	TGTGCCAGCAGCTTCTCGGATGGCTACACCTTC
NA	TRBV3-1/TRBV3-2	NA	TRBJ2-7	CASSYSLGGKSSYEQYF	TGTGCCAGCAGCTACTCCCTCGGCGGGAAGAGCTCCTACGAGCAGTACTTC
NA	TRBV3-1/TRBV3-2	TRBD1	TRBJ1-5	CASSRDRVIQPQHF	TGTGCCAGCAGCCGGGACAGGGTTATTCAGCCCCAGCATTTT
NA	TRBV6-5	NA	TRBJ1-1	CASSSRRGKGQAFF	TGTGCCAGCAGTTCCCGCCGAGGGAAGGGCCAAGCTTTCTTT
NA	TRBV28	NA	TRBJ1-1	CASSHPAQFTEAFF	TGTGCCAGCAGCCATCCCGCACAGTTCACTGAAGCTTTCTTT
NA	TRBV5-1	NA	TRBJ1-2	CASSLRQLNYGYTF	TGCGCCAGCAGCTTACGACAGCTTAACTATGGCTACACCTTC
NA	TRBV28	NA	TRBJ1-5	CASSLPTGSIQPQHF	TGTGCCAGCAGTTTACCGACAGGATCTATCCAGCCCCAGCATTTT
NA	TRBV20-1	TRBD2	TRBJ2-1	CSASYSGGAAHNEQFF	TGCAGTGCTAGTTATAGCGGGGGGGCCGCCCACAATGAGCAGTTCTTC
NA	TRBV18	TRBD1	TRBJ1-4	CASSPRTGDEKLFF	TGTGCCAGCTCCCCTCGGACAGGGGATGAAAAACTGTTTTTT
NA	TRBV3-1/TRBV3-2	NA	TRBJ1-2	CASSRQVNDNYGYTF	TGTGCCAGCAGCCGACAGGTAAACGATAACTATGGCTACACCTTC
NA	TRBV12-3/TRBV12-4	NA	TRBJ2-1	CASSLRQGGEQFF	TGTGCCAGCAGTTTACGACAGGGAGGTGAGCAGTTCTTC
NA	TRBV19	NA	TRBJ1-5	CASRETGYNQPQHF	TGTGCCAGTAGAGAGACAGGATACAATCAGCCCCAGCATTTT
once	TRBV27	NA	TRBJ1-4	CASSSPGMVNEKLFF	TGTGCCAGCAGTTCCCCAGGGATGGTAAATGAAAAACTGTTTTTT
NA	TRBV7-9	TRBD2	TRBJ2-3	CASSSGLAGLTDTQYF	TGTGCCAGCAGCTCAGGACTAGCGGGACTCACAGATACGCAGTATTTT
NA	TRBV27	NA	TRBJ1-1	CASSFVENTEAFF	TGTGCCAGCAGTTTCGTAGAGAACACTGAAGCTTTCTTT
NA	TRBV7-2	TRBD1	TRBJ1-5	CASSRTGVNQPQHF	TGTGCCAGCAGTAGAACAGGGGTCAATCAGCCCCAGCATTTT
NA	TRBV3-1/TRBV3-2	NA	TRBJ2-5	CASRLQETQYF	TGTGCCAGCAGACTCCAAGAGACCCAGTACTTC
NA	TRBV10-3	NA	TRBJ1-6	CAISEQENSPLHF	TGTGCCATCAGTGAACAGGAAAATTCACCCCTCCACTTT
NA	TRBV18	NA	TRBJ1-5	CASSPTDSNQPQHF	TGTGCCAGCTCACCGACAGATAGCAATCAGCCCCAGCATTTT